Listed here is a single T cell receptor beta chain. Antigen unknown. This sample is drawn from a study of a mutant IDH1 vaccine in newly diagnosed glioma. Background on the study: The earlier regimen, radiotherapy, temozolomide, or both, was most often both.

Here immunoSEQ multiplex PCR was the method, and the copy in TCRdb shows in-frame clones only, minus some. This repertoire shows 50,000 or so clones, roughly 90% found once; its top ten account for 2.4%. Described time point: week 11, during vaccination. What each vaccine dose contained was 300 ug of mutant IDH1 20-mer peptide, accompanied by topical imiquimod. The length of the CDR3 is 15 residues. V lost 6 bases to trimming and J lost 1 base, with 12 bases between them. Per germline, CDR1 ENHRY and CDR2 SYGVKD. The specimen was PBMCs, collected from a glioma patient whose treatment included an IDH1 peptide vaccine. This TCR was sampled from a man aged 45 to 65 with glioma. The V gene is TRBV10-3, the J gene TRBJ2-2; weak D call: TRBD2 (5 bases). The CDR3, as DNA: TGTGCCATCAGGGCGGGTCTTGGGAACACCGGGGAGCTGTTTTTT. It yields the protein CAIRAGLGNTGELFF.